Listed below are T cell receptor beta chains from one sample, sequenced in a study of early T cells in non-severe SARS-CoV-2 infection. TCRdb called the 5' RACE reads again in MiXCR, with one record for every CDR3 protein. The sample lists about 49,000 distinct CDR3 sequences; around 6.5% were seen once. Sequencing was performed on whole blood, taken at baseline. These receptors came from an adult who was a healthcare worker with PCR-confirmed SARS-CoV-2 infection or an uninfected control (not recorded which). Both conserved end residues are part of each CDR3. D genes are given only for firm matches. The listing skips clone size in some rows; elsewhere it reads once, few, many or a size class.

many	TRBV7-2	TRBJ2-2	TRBD1	CASSSKRTGTGELFF	TGTGCCAGCAGCTCAAAGAGGACAGGGACCGGGGAGCTGTTTTTT
few	TRBV6-2/TRBV6-3	TRBJ1-5	NA	CASTHFGQISNQPQHF	TGTGCCAGCACCCACTTCGGACAGATTAGCAATCAGCCCCAGCATTTT
many	TRBV20-1	TRBJ2-2	NA	CSARASGPNTGELFF	TGCAGTGCTAGAGCGAGCGGGCCGAACACCGGGGAGCTGTTTTTT
many	TRBV12-3/TRBV12-4	TRBJ2-7	NA	CASSLNPSYEQYF	TGTGCCAGCAGTTTAAACCCCTCCTACGAGCAGTACTTC
NA	TRBV5-6	TRBJ2-4	NA	CASSLVSAKNIQYF	TGTGCCAGCAGCTTGGTCTCAGCCAAAAACATTCAGTACTTC
NA	TRBV18	TRBJ1-1	NA	CASSPQGLNTEAFF	TGTGCCAGCTCACCGCAAGGTCTGAACACTGAAGCTTTCTTT
many	TRBV27	TRBJ2-5	NA	CASSLTTAGEETQYF	TGTGCCAGCAGTTTGACCACAGCAGGGGAAGAGACCCAGTACTTC
NA	TRBV20-1	TRBJ2-5	TRBD2	CSAISSGGQETQYF	TGCAGTGCTATTTCTAGCGGGGGTCAAGAGACCCAGTACTTC
many	TRBV3-1	TRBJ2-1	NA	CASSPRPGGPSYNEQFF	TGTGCCAGCAGCCCCCGCCCCGGGGGCCCCTCCTACAATGAGCAGTTCTTC
many	TRBV6-2/TRBV6-3	TRBJ2-3	NA	CASSRVPTDTQYF	TGTGCCAGCAGTCGTGTCCCCACAGATACGCAGTATTTT
many	TRBV12-3/TRBV12-4	TRBJ2-5	TRBD1	CASSQGTGSGRETQYF	TGTGCCAGCAGTCAAGGGACAGGGTCAGGCCGGGAGACCCAGTACTTC
NA	TRBV29-1	TRBJ1-5	TRBD1	CSVADRGLNQPQHF	TGCAGCGTGGCAGACAGGGGGTTAAATCAGCCCCAGCATTTT
many	TRBV11-2	TRBJ1-6	NA	CASSPEASYNSPLHF	TGTGCCAGCAGCCCGGAAGCCTCCTATAATTCACCCCTCCACTTT
NA	TRBV10-3	TRBJ2-3	TRBD1	CAISSGTGLGDTQYF	TGTGCCATCAGTTCCGGGACAGGGTTGGGAGATACGCAGTATTTT
few	TRBV27	TRBJ2-2	NA	CASSPTGYTYTGELFF	TGTGCCAGCAGCCCAACGGGTTATACTTACACCGGGGAGCTGTTTTTT
few	TRBV7-9	TRBJ1-5	NA	CASSLEFQPQHF	TGTGCCAGCAGCTTAGAATTTCAGCCCCAGCATTTT
medium-sized	TRBV4-2	TRBJ2-3	TRBD2	CASSQETSGGADTQYF	TGTGCCAGCAGCCAAGAAACTAGCGGGGGGGCAGATACGCAGTATTTT
many	TRBV12-3/TRBV12-4	TRBJ2-1	NA	CASSLALGGNEQFF	TGTGCCAGCAGTTTAGCGCTTGGAGGCAATGAGCAGTTCTTC
few	TRBV10-3	TRBJ2-7	TRBD2	CASGRGEQYF	TGTGCGTCAGGGAGGGGCGAGCAGTACTTC
NA	TRBV7-9	TRBJ2-5	TRBD2	CASSLAVTSGAQETQYF	TGTGCCAGCAGCTTAGCGGTTACTAGCGGGGCACAAGAGACCCAGTACTTC
few	TRBV6-5	TRBJ2-7	NA	CASSPQSQGVYEQYF	TGTGCCAGCAGTCCCCAGTCCCAGGGCGTTTACGAGCAGTACTTC
many	TRBV6-5	TRBJ1-6	TRBD1	CASSYSGMDRGIGNSPLHF	TGTGCCAGCAGTTACTCCGGGATGGACAGGGGGATAGGTAATTCACCCCTCCACTTT
many	TRBV20-1	TRBJ1-6	NA	CSAVRVKGSPLHF	TGCAGTGCGGTCAGGGTAAAGGGTTCACCCCTCCACTTT
many	TRBV9	TRBJ1-4	NA	CASSVGISGAQEKLFF	TGTGCCAGCAGCGTAGGGATTTCGGGGGCTCAGGAAAAACTGTTTTTT
many	TRBV27	TRBJ2-7	TRBD2	CASRYGTSGTYEQYF	TGTGCCAGCAGATACGGGACTAGCGGGACCTACGAGCAGTACTTC
few	TRBV5-5	TRBJ1-4	TRBD1	CASSPGRDRLEKLFF	TGTGCCAGCAGCCCCGGCCGGGACAGGCTGGAAAAACTGTTTTTT
few	TRBV7-2	TRBJ2-7	NA	CASSRSGGPYEQYF	TGTGCCAGCAGCCGCTCTGGGGGCCCCTACGAGCAGTACTTC
many	TRBV12-3/TRBV12-4	TRBJ2-1	NA	CASSSNGRSYNEQFF	TGTGCCAGCAGTTCTAATGGTCGCTCCTACAATGAGCAGTTCTTC
many	TRBV19	TRBJ1-6	NA	CASSLIGYDLRWSPLHF	TGTGCCAGTAGTCTGATCGGGTACGACTTACGTTGGTCACCCCTCCACTTT
NA	TRBV29-1	TRBJ2-7	TRBD2	CSAIVAGGHSYEQYF	TGCAGCGCAATCGTAGCGGGGGGGCATTCCTACGAGCAGTACTTC
few	TRBV30	TRBJ1-1	NA	CAWSVGQATEAFF	TGTGCCTGGAGTGTAGGCCAGGCCACTGAAGCTTTCTTT
few	TRBV11-3	TRBJ1-2	NA	CASSSKWDGYTF	TGTGCCAGCAGCTCAAAATGGGATGGCTACACCTTC
many	TRBV20-1	TRBJ2-3	NA	CSAPRGGATDTQYF	TGCAGTGCTCCTAGGGGGGGGGCTACAGATACGCAGTATTTT
many	TRBV6-5	TRBJ1-6	NA	CASSYGTALNSPLHF	TGTGCCAGCAGTTACGGGACCGCGCTAAATTCACCCCTCCACTTT